The clone carrying this T cell receptor (beta chain) has at least ten counts. As yet, its antigen is unknown. The data belong to a study of CD8+CD57+ T cells in acquired aplastic anemia. Study at large: The sorted CD4+ and CD8+ cells yielded an average around 3.2 ug of DNA. Mean read depth for CD4+ cells from healthy donors was some 11 million.

Study-wide findings and caveats: Patients shared twenty-nine CD8+ CDR3 sequences with controls. No significant difference in CD8+ Simpson's diversity was found between patients and controls.

TCR beta VDJ and CDR3 were profiled, and genomic DNA was the template. MiXCR was run by TCRdb on the reads, yielding one entry per CDR3 protein. The sample lists around 68,000 distinct CDR3 sequences; roughly half were seen once. The germline V gene encodes CDR1 MNHNS and CDR2 SASEGT. Trimming took off 5 bases at V and 7 bases at J, with 12 bases between the two ends. The CDR3 runs 14 residues. The clonotype was recovered from a human donor in good health, serving as a control. The chain joins TRBV6-1 to TRBJ1-6; D is ambiguous. Sequencing input: sorted CD4+, CD8+, or CD8+CD57+ T cells (not recorded which) from PBMCs. In nucleotides, the CDR3 is TGTGCCAGCAGTAGGTGGGGTCTCAATTCACCCCTCCACTTT. This translates into CASSRWGLNSPLHF.